A single sample is the source of the 22 T cell receptor beta chains below, sequenced in a study of blood T cell repertoires in COVID-19. TCRdb's table, derived via immunoSEQ multiplex PCR, lists solely in-frame clones and lacks some. The sample holds about 310,000 clones, about nine tenths seen once. Material: PBMCs or T cells enriched from blood (not recorded which). These receptor sequences come from a woman in her 30s who had recovered from COVID-19.

The chain employs TRBV5-4 and TRBJ1-1, with D tentatively TRBD1 (5 bases). The V and J ends lost 2 bases and 1 base respectively, with 9 bases between them. Per the germline V gene, CDR1 is SGHNT and CDR2 is YYREEE (reference sequence). The CDR3 is 14 amino acids. CDR3 sequence reads: CASSFQGRNTEAFF. CDR3 DNA: TGTGCCAGCAGCTTCCAGGGAAGGAACACTGAAGCTTTCTTT.

CDR3: CASKTRQNYGYTF. CDR3 in DNA: TGTGCCAGCAAAACCCGACAGAACTATGGCTACACCTTC. V and J are TRBV6-5 and TRBJ1-2; maybe TRBD1 (5 bases). Germline values: CDR1 MNHEY, CDR2 SVGAGI. The length of the CDR3 is 13 residues. The V and J ends lost 7 bases and 2 bases respectively, with 11 bases between them.

The chain employs TRBV28 and TRBJ2-4; 7 nucleotides match TRBD1. The CDR3 is 17 amino acids. V lost 5 bases, J lost 2 bases, and 12 bases stayed unmatched. CDR1 and CDR2 from the germline V gene are MDHEN and SYDVKM. CDR3 bases: TGTGCCAGCAGTGGACACCCGACGGGACAGCCCAAAAACATTCAGTACTTC. Amino acid sequence: CASSGHPTGQPKNIQYF.

The CDR3 loop reads CASSQSDSNQPQHF. The CDR3 bases are TGTGCCAGCAGTCAGTCAGATAGCAATCAGCCCCAGCATTTT. V is TRBV28 and J is TRBJ1-5; D gene uncertain. V was cut by 5 bases and J by 0 bases, with 8 bases left in between. The CDR3 extends over 14 amino acids. The germline V gene encodes CDR1 MDHEN and CDR2 SYDVKM.

The chain carries TRBV3-1 (or the pseudogene TRBV3-2) and TRBJ1-2, with a tentative D call TRBD1 (5 bases). This CDR3 spans 14 amino acids. Trimming shortened V by 0 bases and J by 5 bases, and 10 bases separated the two germline ends. CDR1 is LGHDT, CDR2 YNNKEL, per germline (reference sequence). In nucleotides, the CDR3 is TGTGCCAGCAGCCAAGATCTTAGGGGATATGGCTACACCTTC. The encoded protein is CASSQDLRGYGYTF.

The genes are TRBV7-2 and TRBJ1-5, with 7 bases matching TRBD1. Looked up from germline, CDR1 is SGHTA and CDR2 is FQGNSA. V lost 5 bases, J lost 3 bases, and 7 bases stayed unmatched. There are 15 residues in the CDR3. The CDR3 protein is CASSPRTGDNQPQHF. The CDR3 DNA sequence: TGTGCCAGCAGCCCTCGGACAGGAGACAATCAGCCCCAGCATTTT.

The chain uses TRBV7-8 and TRBJ2-3; TRBD2 might be the D (6 bases). Germline V gene sequence: CDR1 SGHVS, CDR2 FQNEAQ. Deletions cut 1 base from V and 2 bases from J, with 13 bases between. This CDR3 has 16 residues. This chain's CDR3 is CASSLEAGLHTDTQYF. CDR3 bases: TGTGCCAGCAGCTTAGAAGCGGGCCTACACACAGATACGCAGTATTTT. The variable domain in full, completed from reference TRBV7-8 and TRBJ2-3, reads GAGVSQSPRYKVAKRGQDVALRCDPISGHVSLFWYQQALGQGPEFLTYFQNEAQLDKSGLPSDRFFAERPEGSVSTLKIQRTQQEDSAVYLCASSLEAGLHTDTQYFGPGTRLTVL.

The chain carries TRBV6-5 and TRBJ2-1, with D perhaps matching TRBD2 (5 bases). CDR1 MNHEY and CDR2 SVGAGI come from the germline V gene. Trimming left V 0 bases short and J 12 bases short, with 15 bases between. The CDR3 is 14 amino acids. In DNA, the CDR3 is TGTGCCAGCAGTTACTCGAGGGCTAACAAGCGGCAGTTCTTC. It specifies CASSYSRANKRQFF.

The V gene is TRBV5-4, the J gene TRBJ2-3, with D possibly being TRBD1 (6 bases). V was clipped by 4 bases and J by 5 bases, with 20 bases between them. This CDR3 spans 16 amino acids. The germline V gene encodes CDR1 SGHNT and CDR2 YYREEE (reference sequence). In DNA, the CDR3 is TGTGCCAGCAGCCGAACGACAGAGGGGGATGGAGATACGCAGTATTTT. Amino acid sequence: CASSRTTEGDGDTQYF.

V gene TRBV7-9 combines with J gene TRBJ1-5; tentatively, D is TRBD1 (5 bases). V lost 1 base and J lost 11, with 15 bases in between. This CDR3 is 14 amino acids long. Germline-derived CDR1 and CDR2 are SEHNR and FQNEAQ (reference sequence). Written as DNA, the CDR3 is TGTGCCAGCAGCTTAGGGGGAGGGGCTACGGCCCAGCATTTT. Encoded protein: CASSLGGGATAQHF.

This chain connects TRBV7-9 to TRBJ1-6; tentative D call: TRBD1 (6 bases). V lost 0 bases to trimming and J lost 9 bases, with 12 bases between them. In germline, CDR1 is SEHNR, CDR2 FQNEAQ (reference sequence). This CDR3 region has 15 residues. CDR3 sequence reads: CASSLAQGIRSPLHF. The CDR3 DNA sequence: TGTGCCAGCAGCTTAGCTCAGGGGATTCGTTCACCCCTCCACTTT.

CDR3 protein: CASSESWLAEAFF. CDR3 DNA sequence: TGTGCCAGCAGTGAAAGTTGGCTTGCTGAAGCTTTCTTT. This sequence joins TRBV25-1 and TRBJ1-1; D is undetermined. The V gene lost 2 bases and the J gene lost 6 bases, with 10 bases spanning the gap. This CDR3 comprises 13 residues. The V gene's germline CDR1 is MGHDK and CDR2 SYGVNS. Full variable domain (remainder filled in from reference TRBV25-1 and TRBJ1-1): EADIYQTPRYLVIGTGKKITLECSQTMGHDKMYWYQQDPGMELHLIHYSYGVNSTEKGDLSSESTVSRIRTEHFPLTLESARPSHTSQYLCASSESWLAEAFFGQGTRLTVV.

J is TRBJ1-1 and V is TRBV10-3, with D unclear. Germline-derived CDR1 and CDR2 are ENHRY and SYGVKD. The CDR3 runs 12 residues. Trimming removed 6 bases from V and 1 base from J, with 6 bases in between. CDR3 protein: CAISNRNTEAFF. DNA of the CDR3: TGTGCCATCAGCAACAGGAACACTGAAGCTTTCTTT.

The chain is built from TRBV27 and TRBJ1-5, with TRBD1 identical over 7 bases. Germline lookup yields CDR1 MNHEY and CDR2 SMNVEV (reference sequence). V lost 6 bases to trimming and J lost 4 bases; unmatched junction nucleotides: 6. There are 14 residues in the CDR3. The CDR3: CASRPGQNNQPQHF. CDR3 DNA sequence: TGTGCCAGCAGACCGGGACAGAATAATCAGCCCCAGCATTTT.

This clone has just a few counts. The gene calls are TRBV12-5 and TRBJ1-5; D unclear. CDR3 length: 14 residues. CDR1 LGHNT and CDR2 FRNRAP come from the germline V gene. V lost 6 bases and J 4 bases, leaving 13 bases between the germline ends. The CDR3 nucleotides are TGTGCTAGTGGGTCTGTCAGGATAAATCAGCCCCAGCATTTT. It codes for CASGSVRINQPQHF.

This clone was counted a single time. CDR3 nucleotides: TGTGCCAGCAGTTTACAGGGGGTACATGGCTACACCTTC. As protein: CASSLQGVHGYTF. The V and J genes are TRBV28 and TRBJ1-2; 7 bases agree with TRBD1. Germline V lookup: CDR1 MDHEN, CDR2 SYDVKM. The CDR3 runs 13 residues. V trimming: 2 bases; J trimming: 6 bases; junction bases outside the gene matches: 3.

J is TRBJ1-1 and V is TRBV11-1; D gene uncertain. With 5 bases removed from V and 0 bases from J, the gap between germline ends came to 7 bases. Germline assignment: CDR1 SGHAT and CDR2 FQDESV (reference sequence). The CDR3 is made up of 13 amino acids. CDR3 DNA sequence: TGTGCCAGCAGCCCACACGTGAACACTGAAGCTTTCTTT. Encoded protein: CASSPHVNTEAFF.

The gene calls are TRBV29-1 and TRBJ1-1; D is perhaps TRBD1 (5 bases). The germline V gene encodes CDR1 SQVTM and CDR2 ANQGSEA. Trimming left V 4 bases short and J 3 bases short, with 12 bases between. This CDR3 has 13 residues. CDR3 loop: CSVGKIGDTEAFF. The CDR3 region has the DNA TGCAGCGTTGGAAAGATAGGGGACACTGAAGCTTTCTTT.

The genes are TRBV12-3 or TRBV12-4 and TRBJ2-7; D is possibly TRBD2 (5 bases). Trimming shortened V by 5 bases and J by 5 bases, and 13 bases separated the two germline ends. This CDR3 region has 13 residues. The CDR3 loop reads CASSTYGVDEQYF. The CDR3 region has the DNA TGTGCCAGCAGTACCTACGGGGTCGACGAGCAGTACTTC.

The rearrangement joins TRBV10-1 to TRBJ1-3; 7 nucleotides agree with TRBD1. V trimming: 4 bases; J trimming: 2 bases; junction bases outside the gene matches: 5. Germline V gene sequence: CDR1 WNHNN, CDR2 SYGVQD (reference sequence). There are 15 residues in the CDR3. The CDR3, as DNA: TGCGCCAGCAGTGGATACGGGACAGCTGGAAACACCATATATTTT. This encodes CASSGYGTAGNTIYF.

This clone was seen a single time. The rearrangement links TRBV3-1 (or the pseudogene TRBV3-2) to TRBJ2-7, with a tentative D call TRBD1 (6 bases). The V gene lost 4 bases and the J gene lost 2 bases, with 15 bases spanning the gap. This CDR3 comprises 15 residues. The V gene's germline CDR1 is LGHDT and CDR2 YNNKEL (reference sequence). CDR3 sequence reads: CASSPTGQLTYEQYF. The DNA of the CDR3 is TGTGCCAGCAGCCCCACCGGACAGCTAACCTACGAGCAGTACTTC.

This sequence joins TRBV5-4 and TRBJ2-1; the match to TRBD2 covers 9 bases. V gave up 0 bases and J gave up 5 bases; unmatched junction bases: 9. Looked up from germline, CDR1 is SGHNT and CDR2 is YYREEE (reference sequence). The CDR3 spans 17 residues. In nucleotides, the CDR3 is TGTGCCAGCAGCTTGGTTACTAGCGGGTTCCTCAACAATGAGCAGTTCTTC. Protein: CASSLVTSGFLNNEQFF.